The 4 T cell receptor beta chains below all came from one sample that was sequenced in a study of CD8+ T cells in alopecia areata. RNA extraction was followed by reverse transcription into cDNA, which acted as the sequencing template. Here immunoSEQ multiplex PCR was the method, and the copy in TCRdb shows in-frame clones only, minus some. The sample shows more than 95,000 clones, about two fifths of them seen only once. Sequenced sample: CD4+ T cells sorted from blood. The receptors come from a human donor with alopecia areata.

This clone came up a few times. This chain links TRBV28 with TRBJ2-7; D not certain. The ends were cut back, 6 bases at V and 5 bases at J, with 11 bases in the middle. There are 12 residues in the CDR3. Per germline, CDR1 MDHEN and CDR2 SYDVKM. The DNA of the CDR3 is TGTGCCAGCAGAAGTTCCCGTCACGAGCAGTACTTC. This codes for CASRSSRHEQYF.

The chain is built from TRBV30 and TRBJ1-2, with 7 positions matching TRBD1. There are 15 residues in the CDR3. J was trimmed by 2 bases and V by 1 base; bases with no gene match: 7. The germline V gene has CDR1 GTSNPN and CDR2 SVGIG (reference sequence). As DNA, the CDR3 is TGTGCCTGGAGTGACGGGACAGCGCAAAACTATGGCTACACCTTC. Residues: CAWSDGTAQNYGYTF.

In this sample, this clone turned up a few times. The V and J genes are TRBV30 and TRBJ1-1, with D uncertain. The CDR3 runs 13 residues. The germline V and J ends were trimmed by 0 bases and 3 bases, with 8 bases remaining between them. Germline assignment: CDR1 GTSNPN and CDR2 SVGIG (reference sequence). The CDR3 is CAWSVMSDTEAFF. The DNA for the CDR3 is TGTGCCTGGAGTGTAATGTCGGACACTGAAGCTTTCTTT.

The chain carries TRBV6-5 and TRBJ1-1; no definite D call. Germline V gene sequence: CDR1 MNHEY, CDR2 SVGAGI. Deletions cut 4 bases from V and 1 base from J, with 13 bases between. CDR3 length: 15 amino acids. CDR3 in DNA: TGTGCCAGCAGTTGGCGGAGGACGGCGAACACTGAAGCTTTCTTT. Translation: CASSWRRTANTEAFF.